This TCR beta chain was recovered during a study of blood T cell repertoires in COVID-19. This CDR3 has 10 residues. V lost 7 bases and J lost 7, with 10 bases in between. Per germline, CDR1 SQVTM and CDR2 ANQGSEA. Measured with immunoSEQ multiplex PCR; TCRdb has only the in-frame clones, and not every one. The repertoire holds roughly 410,000 clones, with approximately 90% as singletons. A Seattle source enrolled patients during active infection and followed them longitudinally. Specimen: peripheral blood. The rearrangement joins TRBV29-1 to TRBJ1-2; D not certain. This receptor was taken from a woman between 40 and 50 years old with COVID-19, enrolled during active disease. CDR3 nucleotides: TGCAGCGCAGATTCGGGTGGCTACACCTTC. This translates into CSADSGGYTF.